This T cell receptor beta chain was captured by sequencing in a study of blood T cell repertoires in COVID-19. Study information: Spain, Italy and the United States supplied samples that represented acute and convalescent COVID-19. PBMCs, B-cell-depleted T cells, or T cells provided the cDNA or gDNA that made up the material.

CDR1 is MGHRA, CDR2 YSYEKL, per germline. The CDR3 has 15 residues. V dropped 0 bases and J dropped 7 bases, with 13 bases sitting between them. In the original analysis: By means of reference gene primer amplification, nucleated cell counts were estimated. Method: immunoSEQ multiplex PCR; TCRdb's copy keeps in-frame clones and lacks some. Clone size and the V and J calls come from that table; the DNA yielded D and trimming. This table has under 150,000 clones, about four fifths appearing once. The sample consisted of peripheral blood. This TCR was sampled from a woman of 80 years or more with acute or convalescent COVID-19. The chain is built from TRBV4-1 and TRBJ2-1; D is possibly TRBD2 (5 bases). Written as DNA, the CDR3 is TGCGCCAGCAGCCAAGATTCGGGAACGTGGAATGAGCAGTTCTTC. Amino acid sequence: CASSQDSGTWNEQFF.